The 15 T cell receptor beta chains in this list originate from one sample, sequenced in a study of blood T cell repertoires in COVID-19. Libraries were prepared by immunoSEQ multiplex PCR; TCRdb keeps only in-frame clonotypes and omits some of them. The table shows 90,000 or so clones, with roughly 88% occurring only once. Sequencing was carried out using peripheral blood. The source is a man in his sixties with acute or convalescent COVID-19.

V is TRBV11-3 and J is TRBJ2-5; 7 bases map to TRBD1. Germline lookup yields CDR1 SGHNT and CDR2 YENEEA. The V gene end was trimmed by 1 base and the J gene end by 0 bases; junction bases not matched to a gene: 2. The CDR3 extends over 15 amino acids. The CDR3 here is CASSLGQGYQETQYF. The CDR3 region has the DNA TGTGCCAGCAGCTTAGGACAGGGCTACCAAGAGACCCAGTACTTC.

The V call is TRBV7-9, the J call TRBJ2-1; 8 nucleotides match TRBD1. V lost 6 bases, J lost 6 bases, and 10 bases stayed unmatched. The CDR3 loop spans 15 amino acids. Germline V gene lookup returns CDR1 SEHNR and CDR2 FQNEAQ (reference sequence). In nucleotides, the CDR3 is TGTGCCAGCAGAACCTACGGACAGGGAGGCAATGAGCAGTTCTTC. Its translation is CASRTYGQGGNEQFF.

V gene TRBV24-1 combines with J gene TRBJ2-2; D is unclear. Germline V gene sequence: CDR1 KGHDR, CDR2 SFDVKD. The CDR3 has 13 amino acids. V was shortened by 4 bases and J by 6 bases, with 8 bases between the two germline ends. The CDR3 loop is CATSELVSGELFF. The CDR3 DNA reads as TGTGCCACCAGTGAATTGGTATCCGGGGAGCTGTTTTTT.

The J gene is TRBJ1-1, the V gene TRBV4-1, with D maybe TRBD1 (5 bases). Trimming took 0 bases from V and 2 from J, leaving 19 bases between them. CDR3 length: 18 amino acids. Per the germline V gene, CDR1 is MGHRA and CDR2 is YSYEKL. The CDR3 nucleotides read TGCGCCAGCAGCCAAGAAACTCGGCAGGGTAGGAGAAACACTGAAGCTTTCTTT. Translation gives CASSQETRQGRRNTEAFF.

DNA of the CDR3: TGCAGCGTTCGATCGGCTGAGGTCGCCTACGAGCAGTACTTC. Translating it yields CSVRSAEVAYEQYF. This chain joins TRBV29-1 and TRBJ2-7; D is unresolved. The germline V gene encodes CDR1 SQVTM and CDR2 ANQGSEA. The CDR3 loop spans 14 amino acids. The germline V and J ends were trimmed by 5 bases and 2 bases, with 16 bases remaining between them.

The genes are TRBV30 and TRBJ1-2; tentative D call: TRBD1 (6 bases). Germline CDR1 GTSNPN, CDR2 SVGIG (reference sequence). V was shortened by 8 bases and J by 5 bases, with 21 bases between the two germline ends. CDR3 length equals 14 residues. The CDR3, as DNA: TGTGCCATCCGGGGAGAGGGGGAAGATTATGGCTACACCTTC. It is translated as CAIRGEGEDYGYTF.

This clone came up once. The chain joins TRBV29-1 to TRBJ2-7; 10 bases are a match to TRBD2. Germline V lookup: CDR1 SQVTM, CDR2 ANQGSEA. The CDR3 sequence is 13 residues long. V was pared by 5 bases and J by 4 bases, with 5 bases of the junction left unmatched. The CDR3 DNA sequence: TGCAGCGTTAAGCTAGCGGGAGCGTACGAGCAGTACTTC. Translated: CSVKLAGAYEQYF.

The chain has TRBV10-1 and TRBJ2-2; D is unclear. Germline loops: CDR1 WNHNN, CDR2 SYGVQD (reference sequence). The CDR3 totals 11 residues. V lost 8 bases and J 2 bases, leaving 3 bases between the germline ends. This CDR3 is CASLNTGELFF. CDR3 bases: TGCGCCAGCCTTAACACCGGGGAGCTGTTTTTT.

The V gene is TRBV6-6, the J gene TRBJ2-1, with 7 bases lining up with TRBD2. CDR3 size: 16 residues. Unmatched junction bases numbered 7, after V lost 2 bases and J lost 3 bases. CDR1 is MNHNY, CDR2 SVGAGI, per germline (reference sequence). CDR3 amino acids: CASSYGPSGDYNEQFF. DNA of the CDR3: TGTGCCAGCAGTTACGGGCCTAGCGGAGACTACAATGAGCAGTTCTTC.

V is TRBV19 and J is TRBJ1-4; a weak D match, TRBD1 (6 bases). The CDR3 is made up of 16 amino acids. Trimming pared 2 bases from V and 2 bases from J, leaving 12 bases between. CDR1 and CDR2 from the germline V gene are LNHDA and SQIVND (reference sequence). CDR3: CASSIISGQTNEKLFF. For the CDR3, the DNA is TGTGCCAGTAGTATAATTAGTGGACAGACTAATGAAAAACTGTTTTTT.

CDR3 in amino acids: CASKREAGSDTQYF. The CDR3 coding sequence is TGTGCCAGTAAGCGGGAGGCCGGTTCAGATACGCAGTATTTT. The J gene is TRBJ2-3, the V gene TRBV19, with 9 bases identical to TRBD2. The CDR3 sequence is 14 residues long. Trimming took 7 bases from V and 4 from J; bases not matched to a gene: 6. From germline, CDR1 is LNHDA and CDR2 SQIVND (reference sequence). The whole variable domain, filled in from reference TRBV19 and TRBJ2-3, reads DGGITQSPKYLFRKEGQNVTLSCEQNLNHDAMYWYRQDPGQGLRLIYYSQIVNDFQKGDIAEGYSVSREKKESFPLTVTSAQKNPTAFYLCASKREAGSDTQYFGPGTRLTVL.

This chain connects TRBV6-4 to TRBJ2-1, with 7 bases matching TRBD1. In germline, CDR1 is MRHNA, CDR2 SNTAGT. CDR3 size: 16 residues. Losses at the gene ends were 6 bases for V and 4 bases for J; bases not matched to a gene: 12. Here the CDR3 DNA reads TGTGCCAGCAGCCCCCTTACAGGGGCCCCTTACAATGAGCAGTTCTTC. It is translated as CASSPLTGAPYNEQFF.

The chain is built from TRBV5-5 and TRBJ1-1; D unresolved. Between the trimmed V and J ends, which lost 0 bases and 1 base, there was a span of 13 bases. The CDR3 has 16 residues. CDR1 and CDR2 (germline): SGHKS, YYEKEE (reference sequence). The CDR3 DNA follows: TGTGCCAGCAGCTTGGTGCCTCTTTCAGGGAACACTGAAGCTTTCTTT. Translated: CASSLVPLSGNTEAFF.

This chain links TRBV5-1 with TRBJ1-1; 8 bases map to TRBD1. This CDR3 has 14 residues. The germline gives CDR1 SGHRS, CDR2 YFSETQ. Trimming took 4 bases from V and 7 from J; bases not matched to a gene: 9. The CDR3 DNA reads as TGCGCCAGCAGCGAGGGACAGGAAATATTTGAAGCTTTCTTT. Translation: CASSEGQEIFEAFF.

The rearrangement joins TRBV7-3 to TRBJ1-5; no definite D call. Germline CDR1 SGHTA, CDR2 FQGTGA. Deletions cut 0 bases from V and 7 bases from J, with 7 bases between. The CDR3 consists of 13 residues. CDR3 in DNA: TGTGCCAGCAGCTTAACAGCCGAGCAGCCCCAGCATTTT. Encoded protein: CASSLTAEQPQHF.